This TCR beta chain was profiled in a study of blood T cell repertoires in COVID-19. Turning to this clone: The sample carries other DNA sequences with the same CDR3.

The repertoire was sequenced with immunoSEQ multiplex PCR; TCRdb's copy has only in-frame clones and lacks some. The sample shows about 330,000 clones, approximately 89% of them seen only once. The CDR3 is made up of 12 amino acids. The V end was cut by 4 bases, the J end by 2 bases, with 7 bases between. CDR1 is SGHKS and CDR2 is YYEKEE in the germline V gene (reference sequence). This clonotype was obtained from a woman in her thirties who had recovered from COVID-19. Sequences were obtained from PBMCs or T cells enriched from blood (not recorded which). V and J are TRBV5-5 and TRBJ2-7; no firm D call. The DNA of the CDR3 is TGTGCCAGCAGCCCAACGGCCTACGAGCAGTACTTC. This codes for CASSPTAYEQYF.